One TCR beta chain is described in this entry. Antigen specificity is unknown. The data were obtained in a study of long-term antiretroviral therapy in people with HIV. Overall study findings and caveats: The study collected blood between the mid-2000s and the late 2010s, possibly under older ART regimens. Repertoires with HIV possessed tighter CDR3 length spans than those of controls. The clones with expansion before ART were dominant in the repertoire at all time points. Transplant-donor-level diversity was not reached after ART, though diversity increased.

Running of the v3.0 immunoSEQ assay took place at survey level. Profiled with immunoSEQ multiplex PCR; TCRdb holds only in-frame clones, not every one. The table shows about 34,000 clones, with 90% to 95% occurring only once. The CDR3 is made up of 12 amino acids. The V and J ends lost 7 bases and 3 bases, in that order; junction bases with no gene match: 4. The germline V gene has CDR1 SGHNT and CDR2 YYREEE (reference sequence). The sequence was collected from a woman between 45 and 65 years old with HIV. This chain joins TRBV5-4 and TRBJ2-7; 7 positions match TRBD1. Sample: unsorted PBMCs, taken more than 5 years after starting antiretroviral therapy. The CDR3 is CASPRGNYEQYF. In DNA form, the CDR3 reads TGTGCCAGCCCCAGGGGGAACTACGAGCAGTACTTC. Complete variable domain (other parts from reference TRBV5-4 and TRBJ2-7): ETGVTQSPTHLIKTRGQQVTLRCSSQSGHNTVSWYQQALGQGPQFIFQYYREEENGRGNFPPRFSGLQFPNYSSELNVNALELDDSALYLCASPRGNYEQYFGPGTRLTVT.